A selection of T cell receptor beta chains follows, all from one sample in a study of cytomegalovirus exposure and HLA in healthy donors. Sequencing was performed with immunoSEQ multiplex PCR; in TCRdb, only in-frame clones are kept and a portion is missing. The sample has roughly 140,000 clones; over 75% are singletons. The material sequenced was PBMCs. These TCRs come from a female donor in good health and CMV-seronegative. Each CDR3 is given with its conserved first and last residue. A D gene is named only where the DNA matches it firmly. Only part of the rows carry a size: once, few, many, or a class if the clone is expanded.

CDR3: CASSLSWQVVQKLFF; DNA: TGTGCCAGCAGTTTATCGTGGCAGGTCGTCCAAAAACTGTTTTTT; V: TRBV27; J: TRBJ1-4; D: -; size: -
CDR3: CAISSGQPITYEQYF; DNA: TGTGCCATCAGTTCCGGACAACCGATAACTTACGAGCAGTACTTC; V: TRBV10-3; J: TRBJ2-7; D: -; size: -
CDR3: CASSPGLAPYEQYF; DNA: TGTGCCAGCAGCCCCGGCCTAGCCCCCTACGAGCAGTACTTC; V: TRBV7-2; J: TRBJ2-7; D: -; size: -
CDR3: CASSDSQPQHF; DNA: TGTGCCAGCAGTGATAGTCAGCCCCAGCATTTT; V: TRBV6-1; J: TRBJ1-5; D: -; size: -
CDR3: CATSSRTGGDEQYF; DNA: TGTGCCACCAGCAGCCGGACAGGGGGGGACGAGCAGTACTTC; V: TRBV15; J: TRBJ2-7; D: TRBD1; size: once
CDR3: CSVDGVVNLAGDLLESDTQYF; DNA: TGCAGCGTTGATGGGGTCGTTAACCTAGCGGGAGATTTGCTTGAGTCAGATACGCAGTATTTT; V: TRBV29-1; J: TRBJ2-3; D: TRBD2; size: -
CDR3: CASSFGPTFEQYF; DNA: TGTGCCAGCAGTTTTGGGCCCACCTTCGAGCAGTACTTC; V: TRBV27; J: TRBJ2-7; D: -; size: -
CDR3: CASSLRRTVNTGELFF; DNA: TGTGCCAGCAGCTTACGGAGGACAGTGAACACCGGGGAGCTGTTTTTT; V: TRBV5-6; J: TRBJ2-2; D: -; size: -
CDR3: CASSSPDRPFNEKLFF; DNA: TGTGCCAGCAGTTCTCCGGACAGACCTTTTAATGAAAAACTGTTTTTT; V: TRBV28; J: TRBJ1-4; D: -; size: -
CDR3: CASSQEGRGVYNEQFF; DNA: TGTGCCAGCAGCCAAGAGGGCAGGGGGGTCTACAATGAGCAGTTCTTC; V: TRBV4-2; J: TRBJ2-1; D: -; size: -
CDR3: CASSLQGSLNTEAFF; DNA: TGTGCCAGCAGTTTACAGGGTTCGCTGAACACTGAAGCTTTCTTT; V: TRBV27; J: TRBJ1-1; D: -; size: -
CDR3: CASSQWTGGDEKLFF; DNA: TGTGCCAGCAGCCAATGGACAGGTGGGGATGAAAAACTGTTTTTT; V: TRBV4-2; J: TRBJ1-4; D: TRBD1; size: once
CDR3: CASSPPVAGGSKTQYF; DNA: TGTGCCAGCTCACCCCCCGTGGCAGGGGGCTCTAAGACCCAGTACTTC; V: TRBV18; J: TRBJ2-5; D: TRBD1; size: -
CDR3: CASSLAGNTEAFF; DNA: TGTGCCAGCAGCTTGGCAGGGAACACTGAAGCTTTCTTT; V: TRBV5-4; J: TRBJ1-1; D: -; size: -
CDR3: CSVLGPPMGTGELFF; DNA: TGCAGCGTCCTTGGGCCACCGATGGGCACCGGGGAGCTGTTTTTT; V: TRBV29-1; J: TRBJ2-2; D: -; size: -
CDR3: CASSPLWTSNSYNEQFF; DNA: TGTGCCAGCAGTCCGCTATGGACATCCAACTCCTACAATGAGCAGTTCTTC; V: TRBV6-4; J: TRBJ2-1; D: -; size: once
CDR3: CATSREAGTTYEQYF; DNA: TGTGCCACCAGCAGAGAGGCAGGGACTACCTACGAGCAGTACTTC; V: TRBV15; J: TRBJ2-7; D: TRBD2; size: -
CDR3: CASSFTLASTQYF; DNA: TGTGCCAGCAGTTTCACCCTAGCTTCGACCCAGTACTTC; V: TRBV27; J: TRBJ2-5; D: -; size: -
CDR3: CASSQTGLGETQYF; DNA: TGTGCCAGCAGCCAGACAGGACTGGGGGAGACCCAGTACTTC; V: TRBV7-6; J: TRBJ2-5; D: -; size: few
CDR3: CASSEYRAQETQYF; DNA: TGTGCCAGCAGTGAATACAGGGCGCAAGAGACCCAGTACTTC; V: TRBV2; J: TRBJ2-5; D: -; size: -
CDR3: CAISESQDEQYF; DNA: TGTGCCATCAGTGAGTCGCAGGACGAGCAGTACTTC; V: TRBV10-3; J: TRBJ2-7; D: -; size: -
CDR3: CASSFWREGYNEQFF; DNA: TGCGCCAGCAGCTTTTGGCGGGAGGGTTACAATGAGCAGTTCTTC; V: TRBV5-1; J: TRBJ2-1; D: TRBD2; size: -
CDR3: CSAAGQGKETQYF; DNA: TGCAGCGCCGCCGGACAGGGAAAGGAGACCCAGTACTTC; V: TRBV29-1; J: TRBJ2-5; D: TRBD1; size: -
CDR3: CASTADGTADTEAFF; DNA: TGTGCCAGCACCGCTGACGGGACAGCAGACACTGAAGCTTTCTTT; V: TRBV28; J: TRBJ1-1; D: TRBD1; size: -
CDR3: CASSLAGGGAYDF; DNA: TGTGCCAGCAGCTTAGCGGGCGGGGGAGCTTACGACTTC; V: TRBV7-9; J: TRBJ2-7; D: TRBD2; size: once
CDR3: CASSLVPSADTQYF; DNA: TGCGCCAGCAGCTTGGTCCCTAGCGCCGATACGCAGTATTTT; V: TRBV5-1; J: TRBJ2-3; D: -; size: -
CDR3: CASSYRSGSSGDTQYF; DNA: TGTGCCAGCAGTTACCGGTCAGGGTCCTCAGGAGATACGCAGTATTTT; V: TRBV6-5; J: TRBJ2-3; D: -; size: -
CDR3: CASKLQWDRYEQYF; DNA: TGTGCCAGCAAACTCCAGTGGGACAGATACGAGCAGTACTTC; V: TRBV27; J: TRBJ2-7; D: TRBD1; size: -
CDR3: CASSQREWGRSVTDTQYF; DNA: TGTGCCAGCAGCCAGCGGGAGTGGGGTAGGAGTGTCACAGATACGCAGTATTTT; V: TRBV7-9; J: TRBJ2-3; D: TRBD2; size: -
CDR3: CASSDAGSTDTQYF; DNA: TGCGCCAGCAGTGATGCAGGGTCCACAGATACGCAGTATTTT; V: TRBV10-1; J: TRBJ2-3; D: -; size: once
CDR3: CASSSGNQRYF; DNA: TGCGCCAGCAGCTCGGGAAACCAGAGGTACTTC; V: TRBV5-1; J: TRBJ2-5; D: -; size: -
CDR3: CATSRTGTSRNIQYF; DNA: TGTGCCACCAGCAGGACCGGGACTAGCAGAAACATTCAGTACTTC; V: TRBV15; J: TRBJ2-4; D: TRBD2; size: once
CDR3: CASSLDRALRYEQYF; DNA: TGTGCCAGCAGCTTAGACAGGGCCCTGCGTTACGAGCAGTACTTC; V: TRBV7-2; J: TRBJ2-7; D: -; size: -
CDR3: CSAQAPAFF; DNA: TGCAGTGCCCAGGCTCCAGCTTTCTTT; V: TRBV20-1; J: TRBJ1-1; D: -; size: -
CDR3: CASSYGLAEDNEQFF; DNA: TGCGCCAGCAGCTACGGACTAGCGGAGGACAATGAGCAGTTCTTC; V: TRBV5-1; J: TRBJ2-1; D: TRBD2; size: -
CDR3: CASSLGSGGALVETQYF; DNA: TGTGCCAGCAGCTTGGGGTCTGGGGGGGCGTTGGTAGAGACCCAGTACTTC; V: TRBV5-5; J: TRBJ2-5; D: -; size: few
CDR3: CASSIGLAGVYEQYF; DNA: TGTGCCAGTAGTATAGGACTAGCGGGAGTATACGAGCAGTACTTC; V: TRBV19; J: TRBJ2-7; D: TRBD2; size: -
CDR3: CASTARGANTDTQYF; DNA: TGTGCCAGCACCGCCAGGGGAGCCAACACAGATACGCAGTATTTT; V: TRBV7-9; J: TRBJ2-3; D: -; size: few
CDR3: CASSLGTGSYNEQFF; DNA: TGTGCCAGCAGCTTAGGGACAGGGAGCTACAATGAGCAGTTCTTC; V: TRBV11-3; J: TRBJ2-1; D: TRBD1; size: -
CDR3: CASSFRTGRFGEQFF; DNA: TGTGCCAGCAGCTTCAGGACAGGGCGGTTTGGTGAGCAGTTCTTC; V: TRBV6-5; J: TRBJ2-1; D: TRBD1; size: -
CDR3: CASSLDLAGQGQPQHF; DNA: TGTGCCAGCAGTTTAGACTTAGCGGGACAGGGTCAGCCCCAGCATTTT; V: TRBV28; J: TRBJ1-5; D: TRBD1; size: -
CDR3: CASSQMRGNQPQHF; DNA: TGTGCCAGCAGTCAAATGAGGGGCAATCAGCCCCAGCATTTT; V: TRBV6-6; J: TRBJ1-5; D: -; size: once
CDR3: CASSFLGSSYNEQFF; DNA: TGCGCCAGCAGCTTCTTAGGGAGCTCCTACAATGAGCAGTTCTTC; V: TRBV5-1; J: TRBJ2-1; D: -; size: -
CDR3: CASSTRSGLTGNTIYF; DNA: TGTGCCAGCAGCACCCGTTCGGGGTTAACTGGAAACACCATATATTTT; V: TRBV7-9; J: TRBJ1-3; D: -; size: -
CDR3: CASIITGSYNEQFF; DNA: TGTGCCAGCATCATAACCGGCTCCTACAATGAGCAGTTCTTC; V: TRBV2; J: TRBJ2-1; D: -; size: -
CDR3: CASSRSNRGEEKLFF; DNA: TGCGCCAGCAGCCGATCCAACAGGGGTGAAGAAAAACTGTTTTTT; V: TRBV5-1; J: TRBJ1-4; D: TRBD1; size: -
CDR3: CATNPGTSFYNEQFF; DNA: TGTGCCACAAATCCCGGGACTAGTTTCTACAATGAGCAGTTCTTC; V: TRBV2; J: TRBJ2-1; D: TRBD2; size: -